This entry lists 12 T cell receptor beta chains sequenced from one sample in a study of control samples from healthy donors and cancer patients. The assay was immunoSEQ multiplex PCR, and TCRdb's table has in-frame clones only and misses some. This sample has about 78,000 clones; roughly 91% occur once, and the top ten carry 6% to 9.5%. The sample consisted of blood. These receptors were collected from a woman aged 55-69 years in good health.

This CDR3 is CAWRPDRATYNEQFF. The CDR3 DNA reads as TGTGCCTGGAGACCGGACAGGGCGACCTACAATGAGCAGTTCTTC. The rearrangement links TRBV30 to TRBJ2-1; 8 positions match TRBD1. V shed 3 bases, J shed 2 bases, and the junction held 6 bases outside the gene matches. CDR3 length equals 15 residues. The V gene's germline CDR1 is GTSNPN and CDR2 SVGIG (reference sequence).

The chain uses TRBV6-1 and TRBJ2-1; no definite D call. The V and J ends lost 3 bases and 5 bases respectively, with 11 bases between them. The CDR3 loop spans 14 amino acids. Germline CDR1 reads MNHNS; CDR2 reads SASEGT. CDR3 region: CASSDLDRDNEQFF. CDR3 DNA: TGTGCCAGCAGTGATCTAGATCGCGACAATGAGCAGTTCTTC.

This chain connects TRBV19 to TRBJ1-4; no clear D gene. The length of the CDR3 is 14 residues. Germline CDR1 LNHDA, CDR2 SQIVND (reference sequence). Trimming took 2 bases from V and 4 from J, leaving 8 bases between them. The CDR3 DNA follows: TGTGCCAGTAGTATAAGACAATTTAATGAAAAACTGTTTTTT. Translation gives CASSIRQFNEKLFF.

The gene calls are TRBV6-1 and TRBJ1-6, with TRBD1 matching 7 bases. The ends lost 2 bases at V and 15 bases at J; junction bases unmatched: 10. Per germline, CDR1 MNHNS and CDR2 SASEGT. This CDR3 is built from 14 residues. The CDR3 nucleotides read TGTGCCAGCAGTGAACAAGGGGGCACCCAGCTCCTCCACTTT. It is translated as CASSEQGGTQLLHF.

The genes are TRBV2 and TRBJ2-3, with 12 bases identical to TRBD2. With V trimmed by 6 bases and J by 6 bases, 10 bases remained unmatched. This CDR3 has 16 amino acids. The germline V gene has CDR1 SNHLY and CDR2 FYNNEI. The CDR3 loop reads CASRSGLAGSDDTQYF. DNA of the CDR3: TGTGCCAGCAGATCAGGACTAGCGGGATCGGATGATACGCAGTATTTT.

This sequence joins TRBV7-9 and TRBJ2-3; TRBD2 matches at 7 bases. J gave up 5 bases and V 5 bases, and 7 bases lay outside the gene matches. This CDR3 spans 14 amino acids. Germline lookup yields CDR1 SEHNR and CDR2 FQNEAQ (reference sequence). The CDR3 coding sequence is TGTGCCAGCAGCCACGGGACTAAAGAAGATACGCAGTATTTT. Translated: CASSHGTKEDTQYF. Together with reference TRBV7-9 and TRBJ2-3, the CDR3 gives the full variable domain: DTGVSQNPRHKITKRGQNVTFRCDPISEHNRLYWYRQTLGQGPEFLTYFQNEAQLEKSRLLSDRFSAERPKGSFSTLEIQRTEQGDSAMYLCASSHGTKEDTQYFGPGTRLTVL.

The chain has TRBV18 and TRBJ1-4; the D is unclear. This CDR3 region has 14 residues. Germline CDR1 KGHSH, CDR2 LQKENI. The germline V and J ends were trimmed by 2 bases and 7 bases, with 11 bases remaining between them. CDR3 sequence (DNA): TGTGCCAGCTCACCATCCGGATCGGGTGAAAAACTGTTTTTT. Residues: CASSPSGSGEKLFF.

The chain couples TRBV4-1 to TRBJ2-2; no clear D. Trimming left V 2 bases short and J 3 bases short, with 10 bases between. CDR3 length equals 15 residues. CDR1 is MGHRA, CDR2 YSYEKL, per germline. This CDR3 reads CASSQRPGYTGELFF. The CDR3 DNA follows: TGCGCCAGCAGCCAACGTCCGGGTTACACCGGGGAGCTGTTTTTT.

CDR3 sequence reads: CASSPSGWDQPQHF. For the CDR3, the DNA is TGTGCCAGCTCACCAAGCGGTTGGGATCAGCCCCAGCATTTT. The chain combines TRBV18 with TRBJ1-5; D remains unclear. Germline-derived CDR1 and CDR2 are KGHSH and LQKENI. The CDR3 is 14 amino acids. Between the trimmed V and J ends, which lost 2 bases and 5 bases, there was a span of 10 bases. The full variable domain, completed using reference TRBV18 and TRBJ1-5, is NAGVMQNPRHLVRRRGQEARLRCSPMKGHSHVYWYRQLPEEGLKFMVYLQKENIIDESGMPKERFSAEFPKEGPSILRIQQVVRGDSAAYFCASSPSGWDQPQHFGDGTRLSIL.

CDR3: CASSLDRGYTEAFF. CDR3 sequence (DNA): TGTGCCAGCAGCTTAGACAGGGGATACACTGAAGCTTTCTTT. The chain joins TRBV7-2 to TRBJ1-1; 7 nucleotides line up with TRBD1. The CDR3 spans 14 residues. Germline CDR1 and CDR2: SGHTA and FQGNSA. J was trimmed by 3 bases and V by 1 base; bases with no gene match: 2.

CDR3 region: CAGTFQETQYF. The CDR3 region has the DNA TGTGCCGGAACCTTTCAAGAGACCCAGTACTTC. The V call is TRBV30, the J call TRBJ2-5; D call uncertain. The germline CDR1 and CDR2 sequences are GTSNPN and SVGIG (reference sequence). Trimming left V 8 bases short and J 2 bases short, with 9 bases between. The CDR3 is made up of 11 amino acids. Variable domain in full (rest from reference TRBV30 and TRBJ2-5): SQTIHQWPATLVQPVGSPLSLECTVEGTSNPNLYWYRQAAGRGLQLLFYSVGIGQISSEVPQNLSASRPQDRQFILSSKKLLLSDSGFYLCAGTFQETQYFGPGTRLLVL.

The CDR3 is CASSLTPGGTEAFF. Here the CDR3 DNA reads TGCGCCAGCAGCTTGACCCCAGGGGGCACTGAAGCTTTCTTT. The rearrangement joins TRBV5-1 to TRBJ1-1; TRBD1 aligns across 7 bases. The CDR3 covers 14 residues. Germline V lookup: CDR1 SGHRS, CDR2 YFSETQ. V gave up 1 base and J gave up 4 bases; unmatched junction bases: 4.